This T cell receptor beta chain was captured by sequencing in a study of cytomegalovirus exposure and HLA in healthy donors. Overall study results and limits: CMV serostatus stood as the only immune exposure information on hand. HLA alleles were associated with roughly 17,000 TCR beta sequences in a later analysis at 0.05 false discovery rate.

Vbeta (60) and Jbeta (13) primers were used in the PCR. Produced via immunoSEQ multiplex PCR; TCRdb's table is partial and in-frame only. The sample holds about 140,000 clones, 77% seen once. Germline values: CDR1 SGHRS, CDR2 YFSETQ. CDR3 size: 13 residues. Trimming took 1 base from V and 6 from J, leaving 10 bases between them. To note about this clone: Its target is unknown.

The clonotype was recovered from a woman aged 45 to 65 in good health and CMV-seronegative. Sample: PBMCs. The J gene is TRBJ1-2, the V gene TRBV5-1; weak D call: TRBD1 (6 bases). CDR3 region: CASSLLGGDGYTF. CDR3 DNA sequence: TGCGCCAGCAGCTTGCTTGGGGGCGATGGCTACACCTTC.